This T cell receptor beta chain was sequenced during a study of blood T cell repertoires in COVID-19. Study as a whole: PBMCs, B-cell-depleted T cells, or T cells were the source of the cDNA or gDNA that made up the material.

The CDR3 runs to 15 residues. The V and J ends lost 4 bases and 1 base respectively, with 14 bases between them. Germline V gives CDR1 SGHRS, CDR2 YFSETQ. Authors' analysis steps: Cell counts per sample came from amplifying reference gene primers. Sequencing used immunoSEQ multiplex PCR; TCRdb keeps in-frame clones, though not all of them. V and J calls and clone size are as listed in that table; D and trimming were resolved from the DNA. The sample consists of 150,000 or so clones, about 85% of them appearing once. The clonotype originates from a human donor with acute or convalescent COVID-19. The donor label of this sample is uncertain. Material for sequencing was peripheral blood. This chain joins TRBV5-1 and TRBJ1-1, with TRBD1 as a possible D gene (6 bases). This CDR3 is CASSAGGLGNTEAFF. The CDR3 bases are TGCGCCAGCAGCGCGGGGGGCCTGGGGAACACTGAAGCTTTCTTT.